This TCR beta chain was obtained from a study of OX40 agonist ivuxolimab in advanced cancers. Across the whole study: Ivuxolimab, an antibody that agonizes OX40 (CD134), was administered to the patients. Three patients responded partially, comprising one with hepatocellular carcinoma and two with cutaneous melanoma.

Note on this clone: Its specificity is not known.

Broader study findings: The antigen specificity of the peripheral T cells (those that were expanded) was not determined.

This CDR3 has 14 amino acids. V lost 5 bases and J lost 3; bases outside the gene matches: 4. Per the germline V gene, CDR1 is SGHTA and CDR2 is FQGNSA. The assay was immunoSEQ multiplex PCR, and TCRdb's table has in-frame clones only and misses some. Here the sample spans 80,000 to 130,000 clones, 90% being singletons. The TCR originated in an adult with an advanced solid tumor such as melanoma, head and neck, liver or kidney cancer. The V and J genes are TRBV7-2 and TRBJ2-3; 8 bases are shared with TRBD1. Sequenced material: CD4+ or CD8+ T cells sorted from blood, taken in a trial of the OX40 agonist ivuxolimab. Here the CDR3 DNA reads TGTGCCAGCAGCATTCAGGGGGCAACAGATACGCAGTATTTT. Encoded protein: CASSIQGATDTQYF.